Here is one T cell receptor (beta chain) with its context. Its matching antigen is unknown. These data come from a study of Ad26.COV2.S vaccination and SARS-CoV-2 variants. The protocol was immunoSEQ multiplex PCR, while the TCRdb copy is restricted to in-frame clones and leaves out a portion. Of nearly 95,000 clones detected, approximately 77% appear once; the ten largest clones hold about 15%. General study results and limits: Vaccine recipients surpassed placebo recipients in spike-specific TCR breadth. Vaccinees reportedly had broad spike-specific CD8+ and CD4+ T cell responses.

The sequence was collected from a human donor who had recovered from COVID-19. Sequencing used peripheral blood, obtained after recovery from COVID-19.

CDR3 bases: TGTGCCACACAGGGGGCCAAAGGAGCTAACTATGGCTACACCTTC. It translates to CATQGAKGANYGYTF. The chain links TRBV7-6 to TRBJ1-2, with 9 bases matching TRBD1. CDR1 SGHVS and CDR2 FNYEAQ come from the germline V gene. The CDR3 spans 15 residues. With V trimmed by 10 bases and J by 0 bases, 9 bases remained unmatched.